These T cell receptor beta chains were read from a single sample in a study of shared clonotypes between healthy human individuals. TCRdb keeps only in-frame clones here, not all; method: immunoSEQ multiplex PCR. The sample holds about 2.1 million clones, just under 95% seen once. Source material: naive CD8+ T cells from PBMCs. These receptors all come from a man younger than 35 in good health. Some clones in this sample may be carry-over from other donors' samples. Each CDR3 is given with its conserved first and last residue. The D gene is left open where the match is weak. Expanded clones are given a class, and other clones once, few, many or no size at all.

>TRBJ2-1|-|TRBD2|TRBV27
TGTGCCAGCAGTCCAGGGACTAGCGGTTACAATGAGCAGTTCTTC
CASSPGTSGYNEQFF
>TRBJ1-1|-|-|TRBV7-9
TGTGCCAGCAGCCCTCAGGGGAACACTGAAGCTTTCTTT
CASSPQGNTEAFF
>TRBJ2-7|-|TRBD2|TRBV28
TGTGCCAGCAGCCGGACTAGCGGGAGAGATGGCGGCGAGCAGTACTTC
CASSRTSGRDGGEQYF
>TRBJ2-5|-|-|TRBV28
TGTGCCAGCAGTTTCGTACGCACTTTGGAAGAGACCCAGTACTTC
CASSFVRTLEETQYF
>TRBJ1-1|-|-|TRBV6-5
TGTGCCAGCAGTTACTCGAGGGGGACTGAAGCTTTCTTT
CASSYSRGTEAFF
>TRBJ1-2|-|-|TRBV10-1
TGCGCCAGCAGTGACGGAGGTGGCTACACCTTC
CASSDGGGYTF
>TRBJ1-2|-|-|TRBV10-3
TGTGCCATCACCTCCCATTCCCAGGGGACGGATGGCTACACCTTC
CAITSHSQGTDGYTF
>TRBJ2-3|-|-|TRBV28
TGTGCCAGCAGTTTTTGGGGTTCGGTGGCAGATACGCAGTATTTT
CASSFWGSVADTQYF
>TRBJ2-5|-|-|TRBV25-1
TGTGCCAGCTCTCAAAGGGGTGTTGGAGAGACCCAGTACTTC
CASSQRGVGETQYF
>TRBJ2-7|-|-|TRBV7-9
TGTGCCAGCAGCTTAGGCGTGTACGAGCAGTACTTC
CASSLGVYEQYF
>TRBJ2-2|once|-|TRBV27
TGTGCCAGCAGTTTCAGGGCCACCGGGGAGCTGTTTTTT
CASSFRATGELFF
>TRBJ2-3|-|TRBD1|TRBV9
TGTGCCAGCAGCTCGAGATCCGGGACAGGGGGCTTTCCGCAGTATTTT
CASSSRSGTGGFPQYF
>TRBJ1-1|-|-|TRBV28
TGTGCCAGCAGTTTACGGGGGCGCTTGGACACTGAAGCTTTCTTT
CASSLRGRLDTEAFF
>TRBJ1-2|-|-|TRBV7-8
TGTGCCAGCAGCTTAGACGCCCTTAGACAACACCCCCTCGCCTATGGCTACACCTTC
CASSLDALRQHPLAYGYTF
>TRBJ1-5|-|TRBD1|TRBV7-2
TGTGCCAGCAGCGACAGGGTGGGGGTTCAGCCCCAGCATTTT
CASSDRVGVQPQHF
>TRBJ1-5|-|-|TRBV5-6
TGTGCCAGCAGCTCCCTTACTAACTATAGCAATCAGCCCCAGCATTTT
CASSSLTNYSNQPQHF
>TRBJ2-4|once|-|TRBV7-8
TGTGCCAGCAGCTTCGGTTTCTCGGGGCTAGCCAAAAACATTCAGTACTTC
CASSFGFSGLAKNIQYF
>TRBJ1-4|-|-|TRBV19
TGTGCCAGTAGGATGTGGCCGGACTCTGGGCCAACTAATGAAAAACTGTTTTTT
CASRMWPDSGPTNEKLFF
>TRBJ1-3|-|-|TRBV9
TGTGCCAGCAGCCCGCCTGGAAACACCATATATTTT
CASSPPGNTIYF
>TRBJ2-7|-|TRBD1|TRBV30
TGTGCCTGGAGGGACAGGGGGGTTTACGAGCAGTACTTC
CAWRDRGVYEQYF
>TRBJ2-3|-|-|TRBV14
TGTGCCAGCAGCCAAGAGATTCGAGATACGCAGTATTTT
CASSQEIRDTQYF
>TRBJ1-1|-|TRBD1|TRBV11-2
TGTGCCAGCAGCTTAGTTAAGGGGGCAGGGGGGATGAACACTGAAGCTTTCTTT
CASSLVKGAGGMNTEAFF
>TRBJ1-5|-|-|TRBV27
TGTGCCAGCAGTTTACGGCAGGACAATCAGCCCCAGCATTTT
CASSLRQDNQPQHF
>TRBJ1-2|once|-|TRBV9
TGTGCCAGCAGCGGATTCGGACGGTCGACTAACTATGGCTACACCTTC
CASSGFGRSTNYGYTF
>TRBJ2-7|-|-|TRBV29-1
TGCAGCGTTGAGGCGCTTGGTGAGCAGTACTTC
CSVEALGEQYF
>TRBJ2-7|-|TRBD1|TRBV28
TGTGCCAGCAGACAGACAGGGGGAACCTACGAGCAGTACTTC
CASRQTGGTYEQYF
>TRBJ2-1|-|-|TRBV19
TGTGCCAGTAGTATAACGGGATCCTCCTACAATGAGCAGTTCTTC
CASSITGSSYNEQFF
>TRBJ2-7|-|TRBD2|TRBV5-1
TGCGCCAGCAGCTACGGCGGACTAGCGGCCTACGAGCAGTACTTC
CASSYGGLAAYEQYF
>TRBJ1-2|-|-|TRBV7-9
TGTGCCAGCAGCTTAGCAGGGGCAAATGGCTACACCTTC
CASSLAGANGYTF
>TRBJ2-7|-|-|TRBV6-5
TGTGCCAGCAGTTACTCGCGGGCAGGCAACGAGCAGTACTTC
CASSYSRAGNEQYF
>TRBJ1-1|few|-|TRBV28
TGTGCCAGCACGGTCGCTATGAACACTGAAGCTTTCTTT
CASTVAMNTEAFF
>TRBJ1-1|-|-|TRBV14
TGTGCCAGCAGCCGTTTCCGGGTCCCAAACACTGAAGCTTTCTTT
CASSRFRVPNTEAFF
>TRBJ2-1|-|TRBD2|TRBV6-6
TGTGCCAGCAGTCTAACTAGCGGGAATTACAATGAGCAGTTCTTC
CASSLTSGNYNEQFF
>TRBJ2-2|-|-|TRBV7-3
TGTGCCAGCAGCCCATATTGGGGTCCCGGGGAGCTGTTTTTT
CASSPYWGPGELFF
>TRBJ1-5|-|-|TRBV7-9
TGTGCCAGCAGCTTCGGGGGCTTGAGTCAGCCCCAGCATTTT
CASSFGGLSQPQHF
>TRBJ2-1|-|-|TRBV4-1
TGCGCCAGCAGCCAAGATTTGGAGGTTGTCTACAATGAGCAGTTCTTC
CASSQDLEVVYNEQFF
>TRBJ2-1|once|-|TRBV13
TGTGCCAGCAGCTACACCAGGGAGTACAATGAGCAGTTCTTC
CASSYTREYNEQFF
>TRBJ1-2|-|TRBD1|TRBV4-3
TGCGCCAGCAGCCAGGGGACAGGCGGTGGCTACACCTTC
CASSQGTGGGYTF
>TRBJ1-2|-|-|TRBV9
TGTGCCAGCAGCCCCACCGGAAGCTATGGCTACACCTTC
CASSPTGSYGYTF
>TRBJ1-2|-|-|TRBV14
TGTGCCAGCAGCCCCCCGGGGGGCGCGTATGGCTACACCTTC
CASSPPGGAYGYTF
>TRBJ2-5|-|-|TRBV29-1
TGCAGCGTTGTCCGGGTCCAGAGGTTCCAAGAGACCCAGTACTTC
CSVVRVQRFQETQYF
>TRBJ2-2|-|-|TRBV9
TGTGCCAGCAGCGTAAGAGTGAGGGAAGGTCACACCGGGGAGCTGTTTTTT
CASSVRVREGHTGELFF
>TRBJ2-7|-|-|TRBV4-1
TGCGCCAGCAGCCCTGGGACCGAAGGGTTTGGCTCCTACGAGCAGTACTTC
CASSPGTEGFGSYEQYF
>TRBJ2-1|-|-|TRBV28
TGTGCCAGCACCATCTTTGCGGCCAGCTCCTACAATGAGCAGTTCTTC
CASTIFAASSYNEQFF
>TRBJ2-1|-|TRBD2|TRBV9
TGTGCCAGCAGCGTAGCGGCGGGAGGGCATTACAATGAGCAGTTCTTC
CASSVAAGGHYNEQFF
>TRBJ2-5|-|-|TRBV19
TGTGCCAGTAGTCTCGACGGGGAAGGGGAAGAGACCCAGTACTTC
CASSLDGEGEETQYF
>TRBJ1-1|-|-|TRBV29-1
TGCAGCGTTGAACATCGGGGGCTAGACACTGAAGCTTTCTTT
CSVEHRGLDTEAFF
>TRBJ2-2|-|TRBD2|TRBV29-1
TGCAGCGTTGCCTCTTCTAGCGGAGTTAGCACCGGGGAGCTGTTTTTT
CSVASSSGVSTGELFF
>TRBJ2-7|-|TRBD2|TRBV27
TGTGCCAGCAGTTTCCTAGCGGGCGCCTACGAGCAGTACTTC
CASSFLAGAYEQYF
>TRBJ2-1|-|-|TRBV27
TGTGCCAGCAGGTCCGCAGATAGCCTTAACAATGAGCAGTTCTTC
CASRSADSLNNEQFF
>TRBJ1-1|-|TRBD1|TRBV27
TGTGCCAGCAGTCCAACAAGGACAGGGGGCCTCCTTAGGGCTTTCTTT
CASSPTRTGGLLRAFF
>TRBJ2-5|-|TRBD2|TRBV19
TGTGCCAGTAGTATAGTAACTAGCGGGACCCAGTACTTC
CASSIVTSGTQYF
>TRBJ2-3|-|-|TRBV5-4
TGTGCCAGCAGCTTGCTCTCCAGCGGCACAGATACGCAGTATTTT
CASSLLSSGTDTQYF
>TRBJ2-3|-|TRBD2|TRBV13
TGTGCCAGCAGCTTCACTAGCGGGAGCACAGATACGCAGTATTTT
CASSFTSGSTDTQYF
>TRBJ2-1|once|-|TRBV5-6
TGTGCCAGCAGCTTGGAGCAGGGGCCCTCCTACAATGAGCAGTTCTTC
CASSLEQGPSYNEQFF
>TRBJ1-4|-|TRBD1|TRBV13
TGTGCCAGCAGCTTGGGGACAGGTGCTGCAACTAATGAAAAACTGTTTTTT
CASSLGTGAATNEKLFF
>TRBJ2-1|-|-|TRBV7-9
TGTGCCAGCAGCTCCCAAAGGATAGAAGGCCCCTACAATGAGCAGTTCTTC
CASSSQRIEGPYNEQFF